These 8 T cell receptor beta chains were all obtained from the same sample, sequenced in a study of blood T cell repertoires in COVID-19. Using immunoSEQ multiplex PCR, the repertoire was profiled, and TCRdb retains in-frame clones only, with some absent. The repertoire holds some 200,000 clones, with approximately 80% as singletons. The sequenced material came from peripheral blood. Receptor source: a human donor in a cohort sampled during active COVID-19.

The V gene is TRBV10-3, the J gene TRBJ1-1, with 8 bases fitting TRBD1. The CDR3 consists of 14 residues. After removal of 2 bases from V and 4 bases from J, the junction contained 3 bases not matched to a gene. CDR1 and CDR2 from the germline V gene are ENHRY and SYGVKD. The CDR3 loop reads CAISEPTGGTEAFF. As DNA, the CDR3 is TGTGCCATCAGTGAGCCAACAGGGGGCACTGAAGCTTTCTTT.

The rearrangement uses TRBV4-3 and TRBJ1-5; D ambiguous. This CDR3 spans 12 amino acids. The V and J ends lost 3 bases and 6 bases respectively, with 6 bases between them. Germline V lookup: CDR1 LGHNA, CDR2 YSLEER. The CDR3, as DNA: TGCGCCAGCAGCCATTTCGGTCAGCCCCAGCATTTT. This codes for CASSHFGQPQHF.

The J gene is TRBJ1-4, the V gene TRBV28; 7 bases are a match to TRBD1. This CDR3 has 15 residues. Trimming removed 4 bases from V and 4 bases from J; junction bases left unmatched: 6. From germline, CDR1 is MDHEN and CDR2 SYDVKM. CDR3 region: CASSSTQGGNEKLFF. The DNA for the CDR3 is TGTGCCAGCAGTTCGACCCAGGGGGGTAATGAAAAACTGTTTTTT.

This clone was seen a few times. The rearrangement joins TRBV6-5 to TRBJ1-1; D might be TRBD1 (5 bases). Germline CDR1 MNHEY, CDR2 SVGAGI. The CDR3 is 13 amino acids. V lost 2 bases, J lost 8 bases, and 12 bases lay in between. The CDR3 spells CASSYEGEGEAFF. The CDR3 nucleotides read TGTGCCAGCAGTTACGAAGGGGAGGGAGAAGCTTTCTTT.

The chain employs TRBV4-3 and TRBJ2-3, with 12 positions matching TRBD2. Germline V gene data show CDR1 as LGHNA and CDR2 as YSLEER. The trim removed 4 bases at V and 2 bases at J, leaving 13 bases unmatched. The CDR3 is 19 amino acids. For the CDR3, the DNA is TGCGCCAGCAGCCCCCAAGCTAGCGGGGGGGGACTTGACACAGATACGCAGTATTTT. Translation gives CASSPQASGGGLDTDTQYF.

The chain has TRBV6-4 and TRBJ1-1; 7 nucleotides match TRBD1. The CDR3 loop spans 13 amino acids. With V trimmed by 6 bases and J by 6 bases, 7 bases remained unmatched. CDR1 and CDR2 (germline): MRHNA, SNTAGT. The DNA for the CDR3 is TGTGCCAGCAGCCTTGACAGGGAGGCTGAAGCTTTCTTT. It translates to CASSLDREAEAFF.

The rearrangement joins TRBV7-8 to TRBJ1-3; D unclear. This CDR3 spans 16 amino acids. Germline loops: CDR1 SGHVS, CDR2 FQNEAQ. V was pared by 5 bases and J by 1 base, with 15 bases between. CDR3 sequence: CASSLRLTSSGNTIYF. CDR3 nucleotides: TGTGCCAGCAGCCTGAGACTGACCTCTTCTGGAAACACCATATATTTT.

CDR3 protein: CASSPNDNQPQHF. For the CDR3, the DNA is TGTGCCAGCAGCCCTAACGACAATCAGCCCCAGCATTTT. This chain connects TRBV11-2 to TRBJ1-5, with D unclear. The germline CDR1 and CDR2 sequences are SGHAT and FQNNGV. The V end was cut by 5 bases, the J end by 3 bases, with 8 bases between. The CDR3 spans 13 residues.